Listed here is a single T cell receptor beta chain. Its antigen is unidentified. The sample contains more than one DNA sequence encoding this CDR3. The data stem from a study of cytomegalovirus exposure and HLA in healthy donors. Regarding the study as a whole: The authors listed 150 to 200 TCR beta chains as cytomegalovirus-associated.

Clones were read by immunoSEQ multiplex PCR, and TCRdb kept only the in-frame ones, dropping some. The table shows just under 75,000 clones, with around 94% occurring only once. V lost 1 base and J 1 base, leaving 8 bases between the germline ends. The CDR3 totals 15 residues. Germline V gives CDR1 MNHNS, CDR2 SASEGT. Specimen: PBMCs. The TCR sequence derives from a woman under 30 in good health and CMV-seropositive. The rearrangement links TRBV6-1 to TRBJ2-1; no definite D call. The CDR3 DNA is TGTGCCAGCAGTGAAGGCGCCAGGTCCTACAATGAGCAGTTCTTC. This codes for CASSEGARSYNEQFF.